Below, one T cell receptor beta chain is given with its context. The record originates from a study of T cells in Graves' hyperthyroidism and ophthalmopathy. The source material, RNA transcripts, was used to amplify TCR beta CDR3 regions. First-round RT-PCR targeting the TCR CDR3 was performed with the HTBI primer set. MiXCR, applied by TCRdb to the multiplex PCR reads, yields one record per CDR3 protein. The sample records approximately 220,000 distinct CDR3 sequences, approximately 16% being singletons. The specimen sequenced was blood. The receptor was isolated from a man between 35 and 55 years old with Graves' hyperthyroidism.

CDR3 protein: CASSQVGGIFVGAGELFF. Written as DNA, the CDR3 is TGCGCCAGCAGCCAAGTTGGGGGGATTTTCGTCGGAGCCGGGGAGCTGTTTTTT. V gene TRBV4-1 combines with J gene TRBJ2-2; D is perhaps TRBD2 (6 bases). The CDR3 is 18 amino acids. Trimming cost V 1 base and J 6 bases, with 21 bases left between them. CDR1 and CDR2 (germline): MGHRA, YSYEKL.